Below are 18 T cell receptor beta chains sequenced from a single sample in a study of shared clonotypes between healthy human individuals. Cells designated naive CD8 were CD45RO-negative and were positively selected for CCR7, with terminally differentiated effector memory CD45RA+ cells excluded. The repertoire was sequenced with immunoSEQ multiplex PCR; TCRdb's copy has only in-frame clones and lacks some. This table holds around 1.9 million clones, 93% found once. Source material: naive CD8+ T cells from PBMCs. These receptors all come from a man between 18 and 29 years old in good health. Some clones in this sample may be carry-over from other donors' samples.

The rearrangement joins TRBV27 to TRBJ2-1; 8 bases fit TRBD2. There are 13 residues in the CDR3. With V trimmed by 3 bases and J by 9 bases, 4 bases remained unmatched. From germline, CDR1 is MNHEY and CDR2 SMNVEV (reference sequence). CDR3 bases: TGTGCCAGCAGTTTCCACACTAGCGGTGAGCAGTTCTTC. Translation gives CASSFHTSGEQFF.

The rearrangement links TRBV2 to TRBJ2-7; TRBD1 aligns across 10 bases. CDR3 size: 15 residues. Germline CDR1 reads SNHLY; CDR2 reads FYNNEI. J lost 1 base, V lost 6 bases, and 6 bases had no gene match. CDR3 in DNA: TGTGCCAGCAGGGACGGACAGGGGGGGTCCTACGAGCAGTACTTC. Its translation: CASRDGQGGSYEQYF.

This clone was recorded once. V and J are TRBV9 and TRBJ2-2; perhaps TRBD2 as D (6 bases). The V end lost 3 bases, the J end lost 6 bases, and 18 bases lay between the germline ends. There are 16 residues in the CDR3. The germline CDR1 and CDR2 sequences are SGDLS and YYNGEE. CDR3 amino acids: CASSAAGRARAGELFF. The DNA of the CDR3 is TGTGCCAGCAGCGCAGCGGGCAGGGCAAGGGCCGGGGAGCTGTTTTTT.

The genes are TRBV5-5 and TRBJ2-7, with D tentatively TRBD2 (5 bases). The CDR3 contains 14 residues. Germline V gene sequence: CDR1 SGHKS, CDR2 YYEKEE (reference sequence). Trimming shortened V by 0 bases and J by 4 bases, and 11 bases separated the two germline ends. In DNA form, the CDR3 reads TGTGCCAGCAGCTTGGCTAGCTTGGGGTACGAGCAGTACTTC. Translation: CASSLASLGYEQYF.

The chain recombines TRBV19 with TRBJ2-7; D possibly corresponds to TRBD2 (6 bases). Trimming left V 5 bases short and J 5 bases short, with 13 bases between. Germline values: CDR1 LNHDA, CDR2 SQIVND (reference sequence). The CDR3 covers 13 residues. The CDR3 reads CASSWGRSDEQYF. Written as DNA, the CDR3 is TGTGCCAGTAGTTGGGGGAGGAGCGACGAGCAGTACTTC. Full variable domain (missing parts from reference TRBV19 and TRBJ2-7): DGGITQSPKYLFRKEGQNVTLSCEQNLNHDAMYWYRQDPGQGLRLIYYSQIVNDFQKGDIAEGYSVSREKKESFPLTVTSAQKNPTAFYLCASSWGRSDEQYFGPGTRLTVT.

This rearrangement joins TRBV2 to TRBJ2-1, with 7 bases lining up with TRBD2. CDR1 SNHLY and CDR2 FYNNEI come from the germline V gene. This CDR3 is built from 13 residues. After removal of 7 bases from V and 12 bases from J, the junction contained 12 bases not matched to a gene. The CDR3 here is CASTPLAGLTQFF. The DNA for the CDR3 is TGTGCCAGCACCCCCCTCGCGGGACTAACGCAGTTCTTC.

The gene calls are TRBV5-1 and TRBJ1-3; D is possibly TRBD1 (6 bases). The V gene lost 1 base and the J gene lost 2 bases, with 10 bases spanning the gap. The CDR3 loop spans 15 amino acids. Germline-derived CDR1 and CDR2 are SGHRS and YFSETQ. Here the CDR3 DNA reads TGCGCCAGCAGCTTGTCACAGGGTGCTGGAAACACCATATATTTT. Its protein product is CASSLSQGAGNTIYF.

This clone was recorded a few times. The genes are TRBV28 and TRBJ1-1; D is possibly TRBD1 (5 bases). Trimming removed 6 bases at V and 1 base at J, with 12 bases between. Germline V gene sequence: CDR1 MDHEN, CDR2 SYDVKM. The CDR3 has 14 residues. The CDR3 sequence is CASSPDSQNTEAFF. DNA of the CDR3: TGTGCCAGCAGCCCCGACAGTCAGAACACTGAAGCTTTCTTT.

The genes are TRBV19 and TRBJ1-1; 7 nucleotides match TRBD1. This CDR3 has 13 residues. The V and J ends lost 6 bases and 6 bases, in that order; junction bases with no gene match: 7. CDR1 is LNHDA, CDR2 SQIVND, per germline (reference sequence). The CDR3 nucleotides read TGTGCCAGTAGCCCTGACAGGGTTCCTGAAGCTTTCTTT. Amino acid sequence: CASSPDRVPEAFF.

The chain is built from TRBV28 and TRBJ1-2; D is undetermined. This CDR3 has 14 residues. Germline V gene lookup returns CDR1 MDHEN and CDR2 SYDVKM. The V gene lost 3 bases and the J gene lost 1 base, with 9 bases spanning the gap. The CDR3 spells CASSFPAGNYGYTF. CDR3 bases: TGTGCCAGCAGTTTCCCCGCCGGTAACTATGGCTACACCTTC.

The gene calls are TRBV19 and TRBJ2-1; a possible D gene is TRBD1 (6 bases). The CDR3 is 14 amino acids. Germline V CDR1 and CDR2: LNHDA, SQIVND (reference sequence). Trimming shortened V by 3 bases and J by 4 bases, and 10 bases separated the two germline ends. The CDR3 DNA sequence: TGTGCCAGTAGTATCCTGGGGGCTTACAATGAGCAGTTCTTC. Amino acids: CASSILGAYNEQFF. Complete variable domain (other parts from reference TRBV19 and TRBJ2-1): DGGITQSPKYLFRKEGQNVTLSCEQNLNHDAMYWYRQDPGQGLRLIYYSQIVNDFQKGDIAEGYSVSREKKESFPLTVTSAQKNPTAFYLCASSILGAYNEQFFGPGTRLTVL.

This chain links TRBV29-1 with TRBJ2-7; 7 bases line up with TRBD1. The V and J ends lost 2 bases and 3 bases, in that order; junction bases with no gene match: 4. The CDR3 consists of 13 residues. Germline V lookup: CDR1 SQVTM, CDR2 ANQGSEA. CDR3 bases: TGCAGCGTTGAATGGGACAGCAACTACGAGCAGTACTTC. Amino acids: CSVEWDSNYEQYF.

The chain couples TRBV19 to TRBJ2-1; D tentatively fits TRBD1 or TRBD2 (6 bases each). Germline CDR1 reads LNHDA; CDR2 reads SQIVND (reference sequence). The CDR3 consists of 15 residues. Trimming took 9 bases from V and 6 from J, leaving 21 bases between them. The CDR3, as DNA: TGTGCCAGCTCCGGGGGCCCCCGATACCTCAATGAGCAGTTCTTC. Its protein is CASSGGPRYLNEQFF.

V gene TRBV19 combines with J gene TRBJ2-2, with D perhaps being TRBD1 or TRBD2 (5 bases each). This CDR3 is 19 amino acids long. Germline V gene data show CDR1 as LNHDA and CDR2 as SQIVND (reference sequence). Trimming cost V 1 base and J 2 bases, with 20 bases left between them. This CDR3 is CASSIGGFGHRLNTGELFF. The CDR3 DNA reads as TGTGCCAGTAGTATAGGCGGGTTCGGACACCGGCTAAACACCGGGGAGCTGTTTTTT.

The chain joins TRBV6-5 to TRBJ2-3; tentatively, D is TRBD1 (5 bases). Germline lookup yields CDR1 MNHEY and CDR2 SVGAGI. Trimming removed 4 bases at V and 1 base at J, with 12 bases between. The CDR3 sequence is 15 residues long. DNA for the CDR3: TGTGCCAGCAGTTCAACAAGGGGCGGCACAGATACGCAGTATTTT. Amino acids: CASSSTRGGTDTQYF.

The chain employs TRBV29-1 and TRBJ2-1; D is unclear. The V and J ends lost 7 bases and 9 bases respectively, with 16 bases between them. Germline V gives CDR1 SQVTM, CDR2 ANQGSEA. CDR3 length equals 12 residues. CDR3 in DNA: TGCAGCGGGCGACTCCAGCCGGGTGAGCAGTTCTTC. Residues: CSGRLQPGEQFF.

The V and J genes are TRBV6-5 and TRBJ1-1; maybe TRBD1 (6 bases). Germline V gene lookup returns CDR1 MNHEY and CDR2 SVGAGI. V was trimmed by 6 bases and J by 1 base, leaving 12 bases between them. The CDR3 runs to 14 residues. This CDR3 reads CASRPQGGNTEAFF. The DNA for the CDR3 is TGTGCCAGCAGACCACAAGGGGGGAACACTGAAGCTTTCTTT.

About this clone: The identical CDR3 is also encoded by other nucleotide sequences in the sample. The chain employs TRBV27 and TRBJ2-7, with 11 nucleotides matching TRBD2. Trimming took 5 bases from V and 6 from J; bases not matched to a gene: 3. The germline gives CDR1 MNHEY, CDR2 SMNVEV (reference sequence). The CDR3 is 13 amino acids. The CDR3 loop reads CASSLSGGGEQYF. CDR3 coding DNA: TGTGCCAGCAGTCTTAGCGGGGGGGGCGAGCAGTACTTC.